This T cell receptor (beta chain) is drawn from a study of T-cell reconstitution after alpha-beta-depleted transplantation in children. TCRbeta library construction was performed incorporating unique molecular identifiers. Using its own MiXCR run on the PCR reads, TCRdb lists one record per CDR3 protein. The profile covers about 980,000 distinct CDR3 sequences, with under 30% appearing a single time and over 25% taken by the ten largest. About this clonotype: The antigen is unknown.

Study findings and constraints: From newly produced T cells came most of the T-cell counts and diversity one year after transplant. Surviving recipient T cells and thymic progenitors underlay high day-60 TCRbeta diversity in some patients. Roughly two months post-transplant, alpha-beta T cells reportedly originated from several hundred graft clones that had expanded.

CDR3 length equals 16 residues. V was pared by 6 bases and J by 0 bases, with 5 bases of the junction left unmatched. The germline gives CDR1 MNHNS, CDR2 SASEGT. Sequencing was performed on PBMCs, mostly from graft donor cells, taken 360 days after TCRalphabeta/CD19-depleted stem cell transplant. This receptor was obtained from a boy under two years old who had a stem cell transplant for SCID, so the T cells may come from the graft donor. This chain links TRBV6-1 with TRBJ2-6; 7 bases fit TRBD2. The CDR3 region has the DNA TGTGCCAGCAGCCCGGGGGGACCCTCTGGGGCCAACGTCCTGACTTTC. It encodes CASSPGGPSGANVLTF.